Listed here are 20 T cell receptor beta chains from one sample, sequenced in a study of T cell changes during pregnancy in multiple sclerosis. Here immunoSEQ multiplex PCR was the method, and the copy in TCRdb shows in-frame clones only, minus some. The table shows roughly 80,000 clones, with about 91% occurring only once. The sample here was peripheral blood, taken before pregnancy. The receptors shown here come from a female donor with multiple sclerosis, enrolled in a pregnancy study.

V gene TRBV9 combines with J gene TRBJ1-3, with D tentatively TRBD1 (5 bases). Germline assignment: CDR1 SGDLS and CDR2 YYNGEE. The CDR3 loop spans 15 amino acids. V was pared by 0 bases and J by 2 bases, with 9 bases between. CDR3 sequence: CASSVGRTTGNTIYF. Written as DNA, the CDR3 is TGTGCCAGCAGCGTAGGTCGGACAACTGGAAACACCATATATTTT.

The rearrangement joins TRBV2 to TRBJ2-7; 8 nucleotides match TRBD2. CDR3 size: 16 residues. After removal of 4 bases from V and 2 bases from J, the junction contained 10 bases not matched to a gene. Germline CDR1 SNHLY, CDR2 FYNNEI. Written as DNA, the CDR3 is TGTGCCAGCAGTGGAAACTTAGCGGGGTCCCCCTACGAGCAGTACTTC. Amino acids: CASSGNLAGSPYEQYF. The full variable domain, in which reference TRBV2 and TRBJ2-7 provide the parts outside the CDR3, is EPEVTQTPSHQVTQMGQEVILRCVPISNHLYFYWYRQILGQKVEFLVSFYNNEISEKSEIFDDQFSVERPDGSNFTLKIRSTKLEDSAMYFCASSGNLAGSPYEQYFGPGTRLTVT.

This sequence joins TRBV2 and TRBJ1-1; TRBD1 matches at 8 bases. Germline values: CDR1 SNHLY, CDR2 FYNNEI. The CDR3 consists of 14 residues. J gave up 6 bases and V 5 bases, and 8 bases lay outside the gene matches. CDR3 in amino acids: CASSRDRGIAEAFF. The CDR3 DNA is TGTGCCAGCAGTCGCGACAGGGGTATCGCTGAAGCTTTCTTT.

The chain is built from TRBV5-1 and TRBJ2-1; 8 bases line up with TRBD1. CDR1 is SGHRS, CDR2 YFSETQ, per germline. This CDR3 is 16 amino acids long. The V and J ends lost 1 base and 7 bases, in that order; junction bases with no gene match: 10. The CDR3 sequence: CASSLRTGPGLNEQFF. DNA of the CDR3: TGCGCCAGCAGCTTGCGGACAGGGCCCGGTCTAAATGAGCAGTTCTTC. The full variable domain, completed using reference TRBV5-1 and TRBJ2-1, is KAGVTQTPRYLIKTRGQQVTLSCSPISGHRSVSWYQQTPGQGLQFLFEYFSETQRNKGNFPGRFSGRQFSNSRSEMNVSTLELGDSALYLCASSLRTGPGLNEQFFGPGTRLTVL.

The chain uses TRBV4-3 and TRBJ2-5; D gene uncertain. The germline V and J ends were trimmed by 0 bases and 5 bases, with 13 bases remaining between them. Germline CDR1 is LGHNA and CDR2 is YSLEER. The CDR3 sequence is 15 residues long. CDR3 DNA: TGCGCCAGCAGCCAAGATTTTAACTTTTGGGAGACCCAGTACTTC. This gives the protein CASSQDFNFWETQYF.

CDR3 DNA sequence: TGTGCCAGCAGCGTGGGACTTAGCTCCTACAATGAGCAGTTCTTC. This codes for CASSVGLSSYNEQFF. V is TRBV7-8 and J is TRBJ2-1; D might be TRBD2 (6 bases). The CDR3 has 15 amino acids. The germline CDR1 and CDR2 sequences are SGHVS and FQNEAQ. Trimming shortened V by 5 bases and J by 0 bases, and 11 bases separated the two germline ends.

This clone appeared a single time. The rearrangement uses TRBV28 and TRBJ1-1, with TRBD1 as a possible D gene (6 bases). Germline V CDR1 and CDR2: MDHEN, SYDVKM. V gave up 2 bases and J gave up 7 bases, with 8 bases separating them. This CDR3 is 12 amino acids long. The CDR3 region is CASSLRGGEAFF. The CDR3 DNA reads as TGTGCCAGCAGTTTAAGGGGGGGTGAAGCTTTCTTT.

V is TRBV6-1 and J is TRBJ2-1, with TRBD2 matching 9 bases. The V segment lost 8 bases and the J segment 9 bases; nucleotides outside the gene matches: 8. Germline V gene lookup returns CDR1 MNHNS and CDR2 SASEGT. The CDR3 is 13 amino acids. The CDR3 loop is CASSALAGFEQFF. For the CDR3, the DNA is TGTGCCAGCTCCGCTCTAGCGGGGTTTGAGCAGTTCTTC.

The chain's CDR3 is CASSLGTRGNEQYF. As DNA, the CDR3 is TGTGCCAGCAGCTTAGGGACTAGGGGAAACGAGCAGTACTTC. The chain uses TRBV13 and TRBJ2-7; tentative D call: TRBD2 (6 bases). This CDR3 has 14 residues. The germline V and J ends were trimmed by 0 bases and 5 bases, with 11 bases remaining between them. CDR1 and CDR2 (germline): PRHDT, FYEKMQ (reference sequence).

The CDR3 coding sequence is TGTGCCACCAGCAGAGAAAGGTCTTCTCTGGGGAGGTCTGAAGCTTTCTTT. Translated, it gives CATSRERSSLGRSEAFF. This chain connects TRBV15 to TRBJ1-1; D uncertain. V gave up 0 bases and J gave up 6 bases, with 20 bases separating them. This CDR3 is 17 amino acids long. Looked up from germline, CDR1 is LNHNV and CDR2 is YYDKDF (reference sequence).

The rearrangement joins TRBV5-1 to TRBJ1-1; possible D gene TRBD1, 6 bases. The CDR3 covers 14 residues. From germline, CDR1 is SGHRS and CDR2 YFSETQ. The V gene lost 5 bases and the J gene lost 2 bases, with 13 bases spanning the gap. DNA of the CDR3: TGCGCCAGCAGGCCCGGGACATCCAACACTGAAGCTTTCTTT. This codes for CASRPGTSNTEAFF.

This clone was observed a handful of times. V gene TRBV4-3 combines with J gene TRBJ1-2, with a tentative D call TRBD1 (5 bases). This CDR3 is built from 13 residues. Germline V gives CDR1 LGHNA, CDR2 YSLEER. Trimming cost V 4 bases and J 4 bases, with 10 bases left between them. The CDR3 loop reads CASSLDRSYGYTF. The CDR3 DNA is TGCGCCAGCAGCCTTGACAGAAGCTATGGCTACACCTTC.

The CDR3 DNA sequence: TGTGCCAGCAGGGCGGCAGGGGCTAACTATGGCTACACCTTC. Translation gives CASRAAGANYGYTF. The chain links TRBV7-9 to TRBJ1-2; D perhaps matches TRBD1 (6 bases). Germline values: CDR1 SEHNR, CDR2 FQNEAQ (reference sequence). Trimming cost V 6 bases and J 0 bases, with 11 bases left between them. The CDR3 loop spans 14 amino acids.

This clone was recorded once. The rearrangement uses TRBV6-6 and TRBJ2-7; 14 positions agree with TRBD2. Germline-derived CDR1 and CDR2 are MNHNY and SVGAGI (reference sequence). V lost 2 bases, J lost 6 bases, and 3 bases stayed unmatched. The CDR3 sequence is 15 residues long. CDR3 loop: CASSYRGLAGGEQYF. The DNA for the CDR3 is TGTGCCAGCAGTTACCGTGGACTAGCGGGGGGCGAGCAGTACTTC.

The rearrangement joins TRBV2 to TRBJ2-2; D is unresolved. The CDR3 totals 14 residues. Germline values: CDR1 SNHLY, CDR2 FYNNEI. Trimming cost V 1 base and J 1 base, with 4 bases left between them. The CDR3 DNA reads as TGTGCCAGCAGTGAAGGGCAGAACACCGGGGAGCTGTTTTTT. This encodes CASSEGQNTGELFF.

A single count supports this clone. This chain links TRBV7-3 with TRBJ2-2; D is possibly TRBD2 (6 bases). Trimming took 6 bases from V and 8 from J, leaving 22 bases between them. Germline V lookup: CDR1 SGHTA, CDR2 FQGTGA. CDR3 length: 16 residues. CDR3 region: CASSRTRDGRPGELFF. DNA of the CDR3: TGTGCCAGCAGTCGTACCCGGGACGGGAGACCGGGGGAGCTGTTTTTT.

The chain carries TRBV5-4 and TRBJ2-3, with D possibly matching TRBD1 (6 bases). Looked up from germline, CDR1 is SGHNT and CDR2 is YYREEE (reference sequence). The CDR3 is 16 residues long. The V gene lost 3 bases and the J gene lost 3 bases, with 17 bases spanning the gap. In nucleotides, the CDR3 is TGTGCCAGCAGCTCCCGACTGGCCCAGGGGACAGATACGCAGTATTTT. Translation: CASSSRLAQGTDTQYF.

The J gene is TRBJ2-3, the V gene TRBV6-5; the D gene is possibly TRBD1 (6 bases). Germline assignment: CDR1 MNHEY and CDR2 SVGAGI. CDR3 size: 14 residues. The ends were cut back, 7 bases at V and 4 bases at J, with 15 bases in the middle. CDR3 bases: TGTGCCAGCAATCTACAGGGATGGGCAGATACGCAGTATTTT. It specifies CASNLQGWADTQYF.

V gene TRBV19 combines with J gene TRBJ1-1; 12 nucleotides align to TRBD1. CDR1 and CDR2 from the germline V gene are LNHDA and SQIVND (reference sequence). The length of the CDR3 is 15 residues. Trimming removed 7 bases from V and 5 bases from J; junction bases left unmatched: 8. The DNA of the CDR3 is TGTGCCAGTATAATGGGACAGGGGGCGCGGACTGAAGCTTTCTTT. This sequence encodes CASIMGQGARTEAFF.

The chain couples TRBV5-1 to TRBJ2-7; D call uncertain. Germline CDR1 is SGHRS and CDR2 is YFSETQ. V lost 0 bases to trimming and J lost 5 bases, with 12 bases between them. This CDR3 spans 14 amino acids. CDR3 amino acids: CASSLAGRPHEQYF. The CDR3 DNA is TGCGCCAGCAGCTTGGCCGGCAGGCCCCACGAGCAGTACTTC.